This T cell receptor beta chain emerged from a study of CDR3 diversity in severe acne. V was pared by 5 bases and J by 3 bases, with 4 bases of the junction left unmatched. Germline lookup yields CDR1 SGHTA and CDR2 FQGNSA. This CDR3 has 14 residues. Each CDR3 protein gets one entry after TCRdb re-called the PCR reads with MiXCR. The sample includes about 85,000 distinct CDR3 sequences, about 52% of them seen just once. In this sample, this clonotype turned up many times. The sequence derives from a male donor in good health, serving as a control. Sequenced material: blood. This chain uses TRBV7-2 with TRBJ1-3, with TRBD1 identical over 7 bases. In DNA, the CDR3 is TGTGCCAGCAGCCGCGGACAGGTTGGAAACACCATATATTTT. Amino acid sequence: CASSRGQVGNTIYF.